This T cell receptor (beta chain) was identified in a study of regulatory T cells in long-lasting Graves disease. Trimming at V came to 1 base and at J to 7 bases, leaving 5 bases not matched to a gene. This CDR3 has 16 amino acids. Per germline, CDR1 LNHDA and CDR2 SQIVND (reference sequence). The time point: persistent/refractory GD, antithyroid drugs over 5 years with positive TRAb. Preparation of the TCR library used RNA extracted from PBMCs. With EDTA tubes as the receptacles, about 10 milliliters of peripheral blood were drawn. Arm-PCR with iRepertoire HTBI primers amplified the CDR3 regions for these TCR beta libraries. TCRdb reprocessed the multiplex PCR reads with MiXCR, giving one entry per CDR3 protein. The table has some 430,000 distinct CDR3 sequences, roughly a fifth seen once.

Source: peripheral blood mononuclear cells (PBMCs), taken when the disease was refractory, from a patient treated with antithyroid drugs. The chain carries TRBV19 and TRBJ2-1, with TRBD2 identical over 12 bases. This TCR derives from a female donor with Graves disease. CDR3 residues: CASSIGLAGVRNEQFF. The CDR3 DNA sequence: TGTGCCAGTAGTATAGGACTAGCGGGAGTTCGGAATGAGCAGTTCTTC.